Presented here are 9 T cell receptor beta chains from one specimen sequenced in a study of cytomegalovirus exposure and HLA in healthy donors. Clones were read by immunoSEQ multiplex PCR, and TCRdb kept only the in-frame ones, dropping some. The data show 100,000 or so clones, with about 83% seen just once and 3% to 4% held by the top ten. Source material: PBMCs. All receptors derive from a woman in her 30s in good health and CMV-seronegative.

The genes are TRBV2 and TRBJ1-2; TRBD1 agrees at 7 bases. CDR1 is SNHLY, CDR2 FYNNEI, per germline. V was pared by 4 bases and J by 0 bases, with 8 bases of the junction left unmatched. The CDR3 has 16 amino acids. The CDR3 is CASSVRGQGANYGYTF. CDR3 nucleotide sequence: TGTGCCAGCAGTGTCCGGGGCCAGGGGGCTAACTATGGCTACACCTTC.

This rearrangement joins TRBV7-3 to TRBJ2-1; the D gene is possibly TRBD1 (5 bases). Germline values: CDR1 SGHTA, CDR2 FQGTGA. V dropped 2 bases and J dropped 4 bases, with 6 bases sitting between them. The CDR3 sequence is 13 residues long. The DNA for the CDR3 is TGTGCCAGCAGCTTAGACAGTTACAATGAGCAGTTCTTC. Its translation: CASSLDSYNEQFF.

As regards this clone: Within the sample, other DNA sequences also encode this same CDR3. The rearrangement uses TRBV7-9 and TRBJ1-1, with a weak D call TRBD1 (5 bases). Trimming cost V 5 bases and J 2 bases, with 9 bases left between them. Germline V lookup: CDR1 SEHNR, CDR2 FQNEAQ (reference sequence). CDR3 length: 13 residues. The CDR3 sequence is CASSPGGNTEAFF. CDR3 sequence (DNA): TGTGCCAGCAGCCCGGGGGGTAACACTGAAGCTTTCTTT.

The gene calls are TRBV5-1 and TRBJ2-2; D is uncertain. Trimming cost V 1 base and J 0 bases, with 4 bases left between them. The germline gives CDR1 SGHRS, CDR2 YFSETQ. The CDR3 is 14 residues long. CDR3 in amino acids: CASSLTANTGELFF. In DNA, the CDR3 is TGCGCCAGCAGCTTGACGGCGAACACCGGGGAGCTGTTTTTT.

The chain recombines TRBV19 with TRBJ1-1; D unresolved. Germline CDR1 and CDR2: LNHDA and SQIVND (reference sequence). The V gene lost 6 bases and the J gene lost 3 bases, with 11 bases spanning the gap. CDR3 size: 13 residues. CDR3 loop: CASRMTRDTEAFF. CDR3 in DNA: TGTGCCAGTAGGATGACGAGGGACACTGAAGCTTTCTTT.

This chain links TRBV19 with TRBJ2-5; 10 bases match TRBD2. The CDR3 contains 16 residues. The V gene end was trimmed by 5 bases and the J gene end by 7 bases; junction bases not matched to a gene: 13. Germline V gene sequence: CDR1 LNHDA, CDR2 SQIVND (reference sequence). Here the CDR3 DNA reads TGTGCCAGTAGTGCGGGCGGGACTAGCGTTCTTTCGACCCAGTACTTC. The encoded protein is CASSAGGTSVLSTQYF.

The rearrangement joins TRBV7-2 to TRBJ1-5; D uncertain. There are 13 residues in the CDR3. With 1 base removed from V and 5 bases from J, the gap between germline ends came to 6 bases. CDR1 and CDR2 from the germline V gene are SGHTA and FQGNSA. The CDR3 DNA reads as TGTGCCAGCAGCTTAGATTTCTATCAGCCCCAGCATTTT. Translation: CASSLDFYQPQHF.

The V and J genes are TRBV7-9 and TRBJ1-4; 10 bases agree with TRBD1. Losses at the gene ends were 5 bases for V and 8 bases for J; bases not matched to a gene: 5. The length of the CDR3 is 14 residues. Germline V gene sequence: CDR1 SEHNR, CDR2 FQNEAQ (reference sequence). The DNA of the CDR3 is TGTGCCAGCAGCCGTGGACAGGGGGTCGAAAAACTGTTTTTT. Protein sequence: CASSRGQGVEKLFF.

This rearrangement joins TRBV13 to TRBJ1-1; the D gene is possibly TRBD1 (5 bases). Trimming removed 5 bases from V and 0 bases from J, with 16 bases in between. Per the germline V gene, CDR1 is PRHDT and CDR2 is FYEKMQ (reference sequence). This CDR3 contains 16 residues. The CDR3 DNA reads as TGTGCCAGCAGCCTTTACCTAGGGGCCCTGAACACTGAAGCTTTCTTT. Translation gives CASSLYLGALNTEAFF.